These 27 T cell receptor beta chains came from one sample sequenced in a study of T cell responses to AZD1222 COVID-19 vaccine. The method was immunoSEQ multiplex PCR; TCRdb's version includes in-frame clones alone and lacks a portion of them. The data hold about 130,000 clones, with nearly 95% observed a single time. The specimen comprised peripheral blood, sampled on day 0 of AZD1222 vaccination. Receptor source: an adult in good health.

The chain has TRBV28 and TRBJ2-7, with a tentative D call TRBD1 (6 bases). This CDR3 is built from 13 residues. The germline V gene encodes CDR1 MDHEN and CDR2 SYDVKM. With 6 bases removed from V and 5 bases from J, the gap between germline ends came to 14 bases. The CDR3 coding sequence is TGTGCCAGCAGGGACAGACCGGAAAACGAGCAGTACTTC. Its translation is CASRDRPENEQYF.

The chain recombines TRBV28 with TRBJ1-6, with 9 bases that match TRBD1. J was trimmed by 7 bases and V by 6 bases; bases with no gene match: 16. The CDR3 loop spans 18 amino acids. Germline V gene sequence: CDR1 MDHEN, CDR2 SYDVKM. The CDR3 bases are TGTGCCAGCAGCTTACCTCGGGGGACAGGGCAAGCCAATTCACCCCTCCACTTT. This encodes CASSLPRGTGQANSPLHF.

The sample holds one count of this clone. The CDR3 spells CASSMGGRAYSNQPQHF. The CDR3 coding sequence is TGTGCCAGTAGTATGGGGGGCAGAGCTTATAGCAATCAGCCCCAGCATTTT. V is TRBV19 and J is TRBJ1-5; TRBD1 might be the D (6 bases). Germline CDR1 LNHDA, CDR2 SQIVND (reference sequence). The CDR3 runs 17 residues. The V and J ends lost 3 bases and 0 bases respectively, with 15 bases between them.

The chain recombines TRBV7-9 with TRBJ2-5; D ambiguous. The CDR3 length is 16 residues. The V end lost 2 bases, the J end lost 1 base, and 14 bases lay between the germline ends. Germline V CDR1 and CDR2: SEHNR, FQNEAQ (reference sequence). The CDR3 loop reads CASSLFETVAQETQYF. DNA for the CDR3: TGTGCCAGCAGCTTATTCGAGACCGTCGCCCAAGAGACCCAGTACTTC.

The V gene is TRBV5-4, the J gene TRBJ2-7; TRBD2 aligns across 14 bases. V shed 2 bases, J shed 4 bases, and the junction held 2 bases outside the gene matches. The CDR3 is made up of 15 amino acids. Per the germline V gene, CDR1 is SGHNT and CDR2 is YYREEE (reference sequence). The CDR3 DNA sequence: TGTGCCAGCAGCTTCGGGACTAGCGGGAGATACGAGCAGTACTTC. It is translated as CASSFGTSGRYEQYF.

The DNA of the CDR3 is TGTGCCACCAGCAGAGAGGCTAGCGGGAGTGGTTACAATGAGCAGTTCTTC. Translated, it gives CATSREASGSGYNEQFF. This rearrangement joins TRBV15 to TRBJ2-1; TRBD2 aligns across 10 bases. Germline loops: CDR1 LNHNV, CDR2 YYDKDF (reference sequence). This CDR3 spans 17 amino acids. V lost 0 bases and J lost 4; bases outside the gene matches: 6.

The genes are TRBV5-5 and TRBJ2-1, with unresolved D. With 4 bases removed from V and 4 bases from J, the gap between germline ends came to 3 bases. CDR1 and CDR2 from the germline V gene are SGHKS and YYEKEE (reference sequence). The length of the CDR3 is 11 residues. The CDR3 sequence: CASSRYNEQFF. CDR3 coding DNA: TGTGCCAGCAGCCGGTACAATGAGCAGTTCTTC.

The genes are TRBV27 and TRBJ2-7; D is possibly TRBD2 (5 bases). CDR1 is MNHEY, CDR2 SMNVEV, per germline (reference sequence). V dropped 0 bases and J dropped 3 bases, with 15 bases sitting between them. There are 16 residues in the CDR3. DNA for the CDR3: TGTGCCAGCAGTTTATCTGCCGAAACGGGGTACTACGAGCAGTACTTC. It encodes CASSLSAETGYYEQYF.

The chain joins TRBV7-8 to TRBJ1-5; possible D gene TRBD1, 6 bases. The CDR3 has 14 amino acids. Germline loops: CDR1 SGHVS, CDR2 FQNEAQ. V lost 5 bases and J 4 bases, leaving 12 bases between the germline ends. CDR3 region: CASSVGHLNQPQHF. The CDR3 DNA sequence: TGTGCCAGCAGCGTGGGACACCTAAATCAGCCCCAGCATTTT.

The chain employs TRBV2 and TRBJ2-3; D gene unclear. V gave up 1 base and J gave up 4 bases, with 6 bases separating them. Per the germline V gene, CDR1 is SNHLY and CDR2 is FYNNEI. The length of the CDR3 is 13 residues. The CDR3 coding sequence is TGTGCCAGCAGTGAAGAGGAATCAGATACGCAGTATTTT. It specifies CASSEEESDTQYF.

The CDR3 is CASSQDRNRKETQYF. The DNA of the CDR3 is TGTGCCAGCAGCCAAGACAGGAACAGAAAAGAGACCCAGTACTTC. This sequence joins TRBV4-2 and TRBJ2-5; no definite D call. CDR1 LGHNA and CDR2 YNFKEQ come from the germline V gene. V was clipped by 0 bases and J by 3 bases, with 11 bases between them. There are 15 residues in the CDR3.

CDR3 sequence (DNA): TGCGCCAGCAGCTTAAAGTGGGAAAGGGTTGACTATGGCTACACCTTC. Residues: CASSLKWERVDYGYTF. This chain uses TRBV5-1 with TRBJ1-2; no clear D gene. The CDR3 totals 16 residues. The germline gives CDR1 SGHRS, CDR2 YFSETQ. The V end lost 2 bases, the J end lost 3 bases, and 17 bases lay between the germline ends. Complete variable domain (other parts from reference TRBV5-1 and TRBJ1-2): KAGVTQTPRYLIKTRGQQVTLSCSPISGHRSVSWYQQTPGQGLQFLFEYFSETQRNKGNFPGRFSGRQFSNSRSEMNVSTLELGDSALYLCASSLKWERVDYGYTFGSGTRLTVV.

This clone was counted a single time. CDR3 loop: CASSSREGATEAFF. CDR3 sequence (DNA): TGTGCCAGTAGTTCCCGTGAAGGGGCTACTGAAGCTTTCTTT. The gene calls are TRBV19 and TRBJ1-1; tentative D call: TRBD1 (5 bases). Trimming took 5 bases from V and 5 from J, leaving 15 bases between them. Germline loops: CDR1 LNHDA, CDR2 SQIVND (reference sequence). This CDR3 contains 14 residues. The entire variable domain, with the rest obtained from reference TRBV19 and TRBJ1-1, is as follows: DGGITQSPKYLFRKEGQNVTLSCEQNLNHDAMYWYRQDPGQGLRLIYYSQIVNDFQKGDIAEGYSVSREKKESFPLTVTSAQKNPTAFYLCASSSREGATEAFFGQGTRLTVV.

The CDR3 DNA sequence: TGCGCCAGCAGCTTGGCAGGGGGCAGAGGGACTGAAGCTTTCTTT. Translation gives CASSLAGGRGTEAFF. The rearrangement joins TRBV5-1 to TRBJ1-1; 8 nucleotides line up with TRBD1. The CDR3 extends over 15 amino acids. Trimming removed 0 bases from V and 5 bases from J; junction bases left unmatched: 6. CDR1 SGHRS and CDR2 YFSETQ come from the germline V gene.

The chain combines TRBV6-5 with TRBJ1-1; D remains ambiguous. Looked up from germline, CDR1 is MNHEY and CDR2 is SVGAGI. The germline V and J ends were trimmed by 11 bases and 0 bases, with 13 bases remaining between them. This CDR3 contains 13 residues. The DNA of the CDR3 is TGTGCCTCCGCGGGTTTCATGAACACTGAAGCTTTCTTT. Translating gives CASAGFMNTEAFF.

V gene TRBV24-1 combines with J gene TRBJ1-2, with 7 bases lining up with TRBD1. Germline trimming cut 3 bases from V and 4 bases from J; bases unmatched to any gene: 4. Looked up from germline, CDR1 is KGHDR and CDR2 is SFDVKD. CDR3 length: 14 amino acids. This chain's CDR3 is CATSDRDRFYGYTF. The DNA for the CDR3 is TGTGCCACCAGTGATCGGGACAGATTCTATGGCTACACCTTC.

The chain joins TRBV12-3 or TRBV12-4 to TRBJ2-7; 7 bases agree with TRBD1. Losses at the gene ends were 7 bases for V and 0 bases for J; bases not matched to a gene: 3. The CDR3 is 13 residues long. The CDR3, as DNA: TGTGCCAGCACCGGGACAGCCTCCTACGAGCAGTACTTC. It specifies CASTGTASYEQYF.

The V call is TRBV24-1, the J call TRBJ1-2; 9 positions agree with TRBD1. The CDR3 consists of 15 residues. V trimming: 4 bases; J trimming: 5 bases; junction bases outside the gene matches: 7. CDR1 and CDR2 from the germline V gene are KGHDR and SFDVKD. The DNA for the CDR3 is TGTGCCACCAGTGAGACCGGGACAGGGATTTATGGCTACACCTTC. It encodes CATSETGTGIYGYTF.

J is TRBJ1-3 and V is TRBV28; 7 nucleotides align to TRBD1. The CDR3 has 16 amino acids. From germline, CDR1 is MDHEN and CDR2 SYDVKM. V was clipped by 2 bases and J by 0 bases; unmatched bases: 4. The CDR3 loop reads CASSLGTELSGNTIYF. CDR3 sequence (DNA): TGTGCCAGCAGTTTAGGGACAGAGCTCTCTGGAAACACCATATATTTT.

The V gene is TRBV12-2, the J gene TRBJ1-1; the D call TRBD1 from the table was never checked on the DNA. TRBV12-2 is noted as a pseudogene. The length of the CDR3 is 16 residues. This CDR3 is CASAIAGTGPNTEAFF. Here the CDR3 DNA reads TGTGCAAGTGCCATTGCCGGGACAGGGCCGAACACTGAAGCTTTCTTT.

V is TRBV5-1 and J is TRBJ1-4; TRBD1 aligns across 10 bases. Germline V CDR1 and CDR2: SGHRS, YFSETQ. The CDR3 loop spans 16 amino acids. J was trimmed by 4 bases and V by 4 bases; bases with no gene match: 7. CDR3 bases: TGCGCCAGCAGCCCAGCCGGGACAGGGGATAATGAAAAACTGTTTTTT. The encoded protein is CASSPAGTGDNEKLFF.

J is TRBJ1-1 and V is TRBV6-6; 7 nucleotides agree with TRBD1. The CDR3 contains 15 residues. Germline CDR1 MNHNY, CDR2 SVGAGI (reference sequence). Trimming at V came to 5 bases and at J to 4 bases, leaving 10 bases not matched to a gene. CDR3 coding DNA: TGTGCCAGCAGTCTCTCAGGGGGTTACGGCACTGAAGCTTTCTTT. Amino acids: CASSLSGGYGTEAFF.

This chain uses TRBV5-1 with TRBJ2-2, with D possibly TRBD2 on 5 matching bases. The CDR3 sequence is 16 residues long. The V and J ends lost 4 bases and 0 bases respectively, with 13 bases between them. From germline, CDR1 is SGHRS and CDR2 YFSETQ. The CDR3 coding sequence is TGCGCCAGCAGCCTGTCCACTAGACCGAACACCGGGGAGCTGTTTTTT. Translated, it gives CASSLSTRPNTGELFF.

The chain carries TRBV5-1 and TRBJ1-6; weak D call: TRBD1 (6 bases). There are 15 residues in the CDR3. The ends were cut back, 4 bases at V and 5 bases at J, with 13 bases in the middle. From germline, CDR1 is SGHRS and CDR2 YFSETQ. The CDR3 DNA reads as TGCGCCAGCAGCCCCGGACAGATGGATAATTCACCCCTCCACTTT. Translating gives CASSPGQMDNSPLHF.

The V and J genes are TRBV2 and TRBJ2-2, with 15 nucleotides matching TRBD2. V lost 5 bases and J lost 3; bases outside the gene matches: 4. The CDR3 is made up of 17 amino acids. CDR1 and CDR2 from the germline V gene are SNHLY and FYNNEI. For the CDR3, the DNA is TGTGCCAGCAGTAGGACTAGCGGGAGGGCCGACACCGGGGAGCTGTTTTTT. Its translation: CASSRTSGRADTGELFF.

The rearrangement joins TRBV24-1 to TRBJ2-3, with 10 nucleotides matching TRBD1. The CDR3 is 16 amino acids. Germline CDR1 KGHDR, CDR2 SFDVKD. V was clipped by 1 base and J by 4 bases; unmatched bases: 4. The CDR3 DNA reads as TGTGCCACCAGTGATTTAGCAGGACAGGGGGCAGATACGCAGTATTTT. Its protein product is CATSDLAGQGADTQYF.

The CDR3: CASSLAGSVYNEQFF. The CDR3 DNA sequence: TGCGCCAGCAGCTTGGCAGGTAGCGTCTACAATGAGCAGTTCTTC. This rearrangement joins TRBV5-1 to TRBJ2-1; D may be TRBD2 (5 bases). This CDR3 has 15 amino acids. V lost 0 bases and J lost 3, with 10 bases in between. CDR1 is SGHRS and CDR2 is YFSETQ in the germline V gene.